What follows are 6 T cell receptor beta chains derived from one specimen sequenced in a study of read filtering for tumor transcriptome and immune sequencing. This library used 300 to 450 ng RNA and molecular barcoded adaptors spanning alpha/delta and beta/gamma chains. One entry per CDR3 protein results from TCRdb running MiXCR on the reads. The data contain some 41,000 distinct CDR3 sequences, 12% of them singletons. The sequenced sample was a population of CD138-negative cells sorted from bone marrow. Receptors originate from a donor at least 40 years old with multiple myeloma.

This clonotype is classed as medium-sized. CDR3: CATSDDWGAGTYNEQFF. CDR3 sequence (DNA): TGTGCCACCAGTGACGACTGGGGAGCGGGTACCTACAATGAGCAGTTCTTC. This rearrangement joins TRBV24-1 to TRBJ2-1; tentative D call: TRBD2 (6 bases). The CDR3 runs 17 residues. CDR1 and CDR2 (germline): KGHDR, SFDVKD. V was trimmed by 4 bases and J by 2 bases, leaving 17 bases between them.

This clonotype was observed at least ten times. The CDR3 spells CASSYPLGEQYF. As DNA, the CDR3 is TGTGCCAGCAGTTACCCTCTGGGGGAGCAGTACTTC. The chain is built from TRBV6-5 and TRBJ2-7; no definite D call. Trimming removed 2 bases at V and 7 bases at J, with 9 bases between. CDR1 and CDR2 (germline): MNHEY, SVGAGI. CDR3 length: 12 residues.

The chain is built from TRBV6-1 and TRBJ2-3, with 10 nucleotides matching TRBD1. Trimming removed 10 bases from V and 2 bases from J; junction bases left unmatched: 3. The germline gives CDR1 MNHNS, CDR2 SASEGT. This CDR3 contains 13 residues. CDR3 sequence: CATGTGDTDTQYF. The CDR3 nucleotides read TGTGCCACCGGGACAGGGGACACAGATACGCAGTATTTT.

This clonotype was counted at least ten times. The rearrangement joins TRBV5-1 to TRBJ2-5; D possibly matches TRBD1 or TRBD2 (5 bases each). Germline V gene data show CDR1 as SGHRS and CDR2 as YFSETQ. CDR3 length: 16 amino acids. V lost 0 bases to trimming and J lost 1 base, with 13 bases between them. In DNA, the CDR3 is TGCGCCAGCAGCTTGGCGGGGTCAGGGCCCCAAGAGACCCAGTACTTC. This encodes CASSLAGSGPQETQYF.

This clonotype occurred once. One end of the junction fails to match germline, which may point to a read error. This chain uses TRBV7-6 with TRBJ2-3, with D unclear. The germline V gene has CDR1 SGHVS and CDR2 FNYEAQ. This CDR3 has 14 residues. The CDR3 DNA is TGTGCCAGCGGCTTAGCTCTCAGCACAGATACGCAGTATTTT. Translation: CASGLALSTDTQYF.

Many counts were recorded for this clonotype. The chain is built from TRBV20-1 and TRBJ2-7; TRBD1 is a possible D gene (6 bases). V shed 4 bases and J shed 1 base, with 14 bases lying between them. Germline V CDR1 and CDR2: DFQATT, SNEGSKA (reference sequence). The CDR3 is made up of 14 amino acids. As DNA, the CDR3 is TGCAGTGCTAACCCCTTAGGGGGTTCCTACGAGCAGTACTTC. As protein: CSANPLGGSYEQYF.